The following is a TCR beta chain sequence with its context. The method was immunoSEQ multiplex PCR; TCRdb's version includes in-frame clones alone and lacks a portion of them. Among about 300,000 clones listed, 85% to 90% were seen once. Recruits, aged about 18 to 100 years, lived in under 25 US areas. Cohort 3 recovery required two negative PCRs, clearance, or symptom resolution. The sample originates from a study of blood T cell repertoires in COVID-19. Whole-study context: Researchers got acute and convalescent COVID-19 samples from the United States, Italy and Spain. T cells, B-cell-depleted T cells, or PBMCs supplied cDNA or gDNA.

This TCR was recovered from a man younger than 45 who had recovered from COVID-19. The sample consisted of PBMCs or T cells enriched from blood (not recorded which).

This chain's CDR3 is CASSLASWGGDNYGYTF. The CDR3 coding sequence is TGTGCCAGCAGCTTAGCCTCTTGGGGAGGCGATAACTATGGCTACACCTTC. The chain carries TRBV11-2 and TRBJ1-2; D ambiguous. The CDR3 is 17 residues long. Trimming cost V 1 base and J 1 base, with 16 bases left between them. Germline V gene sequence: CDR1 SGHAT, CDR2 FQNNGV.